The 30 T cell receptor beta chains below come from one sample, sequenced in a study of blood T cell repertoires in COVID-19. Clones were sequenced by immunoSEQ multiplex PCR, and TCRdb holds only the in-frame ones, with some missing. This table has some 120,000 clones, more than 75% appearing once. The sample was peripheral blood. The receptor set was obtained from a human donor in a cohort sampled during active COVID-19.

For the CDR3, the DNA is TGTGCCAGCCAGGGATCCACCTACGAGCAGTACTTC. Encoded protein: CASQGSTYEQYF. This sequence joins TRBV2 and TRBJ2-7; weak D call: TRBD1 (5 bases). Germline V CDR1 and CDR2: SNHLY, FYNNEI. Trimming cost V 8 bases and J 2 bases, with 10 bases left between them. The CDR3 runs 12 residues.

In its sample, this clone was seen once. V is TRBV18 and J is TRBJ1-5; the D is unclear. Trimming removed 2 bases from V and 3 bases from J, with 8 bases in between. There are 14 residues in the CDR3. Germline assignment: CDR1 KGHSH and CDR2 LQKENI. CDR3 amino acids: CASSPTQTNQPQHF. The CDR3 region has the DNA TGTGCCAGCTCACCAACACAGACCAATCAGCCCCAGCATTTT. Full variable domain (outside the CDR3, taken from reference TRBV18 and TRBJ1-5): NAGVMQNPRHLVRRRGQEARLRCSPMKGHSHVYWYRQLPEEGLKFMVYLQKENIIDESGMPKERFSAEFPKEGPSILRIQQVVRGDSAAYFCASSPTQTNQPQHFGDGTRLSIL.

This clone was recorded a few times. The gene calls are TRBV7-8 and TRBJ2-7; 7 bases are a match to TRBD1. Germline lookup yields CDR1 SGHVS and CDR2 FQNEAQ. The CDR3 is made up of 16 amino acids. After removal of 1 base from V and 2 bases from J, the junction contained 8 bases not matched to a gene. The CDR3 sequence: CASSLVVTGPTYEQYF. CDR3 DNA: TGTGCCAGCAGCTTAGTAGTGACAGGGCCCACCTACGAGCAGTACTTC.

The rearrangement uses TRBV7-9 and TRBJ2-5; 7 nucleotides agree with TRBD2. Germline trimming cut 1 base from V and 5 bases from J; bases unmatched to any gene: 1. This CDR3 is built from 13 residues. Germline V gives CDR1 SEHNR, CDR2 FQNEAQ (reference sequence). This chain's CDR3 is CASSLVLAETQYF. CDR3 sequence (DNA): TGTGCCAGCAGCTTAGTACTAGCGGAGACCCAGTACTTC.

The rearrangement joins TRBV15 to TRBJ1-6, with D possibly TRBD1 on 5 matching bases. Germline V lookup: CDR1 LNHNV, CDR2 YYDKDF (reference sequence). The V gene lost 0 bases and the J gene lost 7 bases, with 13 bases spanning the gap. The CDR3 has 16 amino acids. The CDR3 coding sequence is TGTGCCACCAGCAGAGATACCGCGGGACGGAATTCACCCCTCCACTTT. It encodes CATSRDTAGRNSPLHF.

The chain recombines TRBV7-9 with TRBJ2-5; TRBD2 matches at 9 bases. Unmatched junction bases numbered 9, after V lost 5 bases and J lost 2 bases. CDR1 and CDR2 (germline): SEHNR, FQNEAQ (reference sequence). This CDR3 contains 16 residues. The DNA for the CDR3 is TGTGCCAGCAGCCTATGGACTAGCGCCTCACAAGAGACCCAGTACTTC. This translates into CASSLWTSASQETQYF.

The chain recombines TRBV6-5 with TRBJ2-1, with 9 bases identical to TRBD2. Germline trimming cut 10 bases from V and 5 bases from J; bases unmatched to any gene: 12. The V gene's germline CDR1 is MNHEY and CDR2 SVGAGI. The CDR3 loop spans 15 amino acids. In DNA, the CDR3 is TGTGCCACCTCCCCTCGCGGGAGGGTTAACAATGAGCAGTTCTTC. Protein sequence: CATSPRGRVNNEQFF.

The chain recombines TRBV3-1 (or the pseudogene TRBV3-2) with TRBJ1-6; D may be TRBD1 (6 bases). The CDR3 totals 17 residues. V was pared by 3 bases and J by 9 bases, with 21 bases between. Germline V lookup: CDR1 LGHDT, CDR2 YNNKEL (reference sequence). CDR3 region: CASSHPSRGGGRSPLHF. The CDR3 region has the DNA TGTGCCAGCAGCCACCCCAGCAGGGGAGGGGGGCGTTCACCCCTCCACTTT.

Here the CDR3 reads CSVWVGPETQYF. The DNA for the CDR3 is TGCAGCGTTTGGGTGGGGCCAGAGACCCAGTACTTC. The chain recombines TRBV29-1 with TRBJ2-5, with a tentative D call TRBD1 (5 bases). Germline CDR1 reads SQVTM; CDR2 reads ANQGSEA. The CDR3 runs 12 residues. V gave up 5 bases and J gave up 4 bases, with 11 bases separating them.

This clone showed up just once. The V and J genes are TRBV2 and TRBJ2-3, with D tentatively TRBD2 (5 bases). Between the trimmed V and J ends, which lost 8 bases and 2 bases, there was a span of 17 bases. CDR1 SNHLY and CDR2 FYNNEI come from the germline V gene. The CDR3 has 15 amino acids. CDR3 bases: TGTGCCAGCCAACGGTCGGGAATCGACACAGATACGCAGTATTTT. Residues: CASQRSGIDTDTQYF.

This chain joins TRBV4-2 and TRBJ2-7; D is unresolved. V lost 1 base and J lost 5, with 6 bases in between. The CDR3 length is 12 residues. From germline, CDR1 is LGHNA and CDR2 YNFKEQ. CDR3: CASSQAVDEQYF. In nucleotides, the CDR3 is TGTGCCAGCAGCCAAGCGGTCGACGAGCAGTACTTC.

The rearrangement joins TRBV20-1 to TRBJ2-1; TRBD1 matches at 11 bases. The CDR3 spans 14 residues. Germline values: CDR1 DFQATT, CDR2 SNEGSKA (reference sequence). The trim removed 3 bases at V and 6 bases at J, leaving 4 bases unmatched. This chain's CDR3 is CSASRGQGVNEQFF. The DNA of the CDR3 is TGCAGTGCTAGTAGGGGACAGGGGGTCAATGAGCAGTTCTTC.

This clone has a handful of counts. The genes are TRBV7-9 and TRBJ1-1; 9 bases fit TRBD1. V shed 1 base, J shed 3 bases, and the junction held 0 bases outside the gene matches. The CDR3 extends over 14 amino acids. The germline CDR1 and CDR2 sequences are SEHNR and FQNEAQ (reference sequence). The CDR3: CASSLGTGDTEAFF. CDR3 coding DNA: TGTGCCAGCAGCTTAGGGACAGGGGACACTGAAGCTTTCTTT.

CDR3 in amino acids: CASNLKDFRQKETYNSPLHF. The CDR3 DNA follows: TGCGCCAGCAACTTAAAAGATTTTCGACAGAAGGAAACCTATAATTCACCCCTCCACTTT. This rearrangement joins TRBV23-1 to TRBJ1-6, with D possibly TRBD1 on 5 matching bases. TRBV23-1 is labeled an ORF, and its function is uncertain. The CDR3 has 20 amino acids. The V and J ends lost 7 bases and 2 bases respectively, with 27 bases between them.

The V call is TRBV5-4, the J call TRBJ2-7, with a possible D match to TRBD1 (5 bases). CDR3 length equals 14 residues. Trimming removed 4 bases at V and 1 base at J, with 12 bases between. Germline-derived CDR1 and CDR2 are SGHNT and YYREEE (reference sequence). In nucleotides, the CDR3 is TGTGCCAGCAGCGTCTTGGACAAGTCCTACGAGCAGTACTTC. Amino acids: CASSVLDKSYEQYF.

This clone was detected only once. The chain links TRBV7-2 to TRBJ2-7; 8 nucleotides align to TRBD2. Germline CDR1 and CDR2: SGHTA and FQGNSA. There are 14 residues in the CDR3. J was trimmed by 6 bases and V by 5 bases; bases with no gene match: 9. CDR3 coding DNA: TGTGCCAGCAGCAGTAGCGGGATAAGGGGCGAGCAGTACTTC. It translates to CASSSSGIRGEQYF.

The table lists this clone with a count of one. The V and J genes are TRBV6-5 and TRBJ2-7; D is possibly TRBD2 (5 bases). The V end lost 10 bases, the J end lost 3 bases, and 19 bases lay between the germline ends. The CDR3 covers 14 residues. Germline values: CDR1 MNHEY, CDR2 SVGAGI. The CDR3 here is CATQSPGVNYEQYF. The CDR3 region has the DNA TGTGCCACCCAGTCCCCCGGGGTCAACTACGAGCAGTACTTC.

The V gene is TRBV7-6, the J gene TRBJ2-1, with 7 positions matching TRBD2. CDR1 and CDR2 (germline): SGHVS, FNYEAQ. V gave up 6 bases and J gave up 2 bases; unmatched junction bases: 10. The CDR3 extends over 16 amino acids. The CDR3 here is CASSRGGRGTYNEQFF. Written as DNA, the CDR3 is TGTGCCAGCAGTCGTGGAGGGAGGGGAACCTACAATGAGCAGTTCTTC.

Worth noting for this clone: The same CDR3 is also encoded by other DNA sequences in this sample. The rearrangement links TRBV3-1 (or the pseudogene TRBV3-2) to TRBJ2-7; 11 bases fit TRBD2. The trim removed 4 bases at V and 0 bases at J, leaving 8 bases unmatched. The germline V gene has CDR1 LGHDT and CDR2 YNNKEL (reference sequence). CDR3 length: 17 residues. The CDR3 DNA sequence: TGTGCCAGCAGCCTGAGACTAGCGGGGACCAGCTCCTACGAGCAGTACTTC. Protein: CASSLRLAGTSSYEQYF.

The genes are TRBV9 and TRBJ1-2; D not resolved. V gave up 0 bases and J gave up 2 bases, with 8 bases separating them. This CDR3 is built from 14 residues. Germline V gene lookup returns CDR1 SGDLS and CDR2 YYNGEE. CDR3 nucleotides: TGTGCCAGCAGCGTAGCTCCCAGGAACTATGGCTACACCTTC. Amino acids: CASSVAPRNYGYTF.

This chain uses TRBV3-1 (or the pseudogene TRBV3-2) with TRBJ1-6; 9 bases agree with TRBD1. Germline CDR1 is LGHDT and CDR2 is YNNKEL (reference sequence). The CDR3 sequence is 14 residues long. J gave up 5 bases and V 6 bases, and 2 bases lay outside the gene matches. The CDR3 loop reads CASRDRGNNSPLHF. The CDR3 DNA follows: TGTGCCAGCAGGGACAGGGGAAATAATTCACCCCTCCACTTT.

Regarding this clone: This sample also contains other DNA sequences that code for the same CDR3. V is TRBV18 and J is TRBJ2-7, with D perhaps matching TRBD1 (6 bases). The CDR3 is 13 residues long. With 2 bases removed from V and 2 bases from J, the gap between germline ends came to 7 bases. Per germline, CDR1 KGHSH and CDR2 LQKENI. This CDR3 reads CASSPRDTYEQYF. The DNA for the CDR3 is TGTGCCAGCTCACCAAGGGACACCTACGAGCAGTACTTC. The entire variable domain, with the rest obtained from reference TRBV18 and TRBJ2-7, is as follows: NAGVMQNPRHLVRRRGQEARLRCSPMKGHSHVYWYRQLPEEGLKFMVYLQKENIIDESGMPKERFSAEFPKEGPSILRIQQVVRGDSAAYFCASSPRDTYEQYFGPGTRLTVT.

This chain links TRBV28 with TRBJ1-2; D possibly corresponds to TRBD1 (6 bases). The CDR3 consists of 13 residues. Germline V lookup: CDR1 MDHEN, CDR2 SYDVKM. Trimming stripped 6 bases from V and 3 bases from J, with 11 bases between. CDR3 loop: CASRSPGDYGYTF. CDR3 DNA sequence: TGTGCCAGCAGAAGTCCAGGGGACTATGGCTACACCTTC.

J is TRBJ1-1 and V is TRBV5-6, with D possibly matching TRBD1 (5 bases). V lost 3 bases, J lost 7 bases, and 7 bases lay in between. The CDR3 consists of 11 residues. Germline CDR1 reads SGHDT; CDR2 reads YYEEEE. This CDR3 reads CASSWGDEAFF. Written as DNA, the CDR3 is TGTGCCAGCAGCTGGGGGGATGAAGCTTTCTTT.

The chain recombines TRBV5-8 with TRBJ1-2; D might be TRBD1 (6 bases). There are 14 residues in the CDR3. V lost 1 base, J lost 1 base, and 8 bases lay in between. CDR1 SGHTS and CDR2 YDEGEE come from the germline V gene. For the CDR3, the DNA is TGTGCCAGCAGCTTGAGGGGGATTAACTATGGCTACACCTTC. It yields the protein CASSLRGINYGYTF. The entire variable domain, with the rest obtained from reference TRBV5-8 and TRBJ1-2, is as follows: EAGVTQSPTHLIKTRGQQATLRCSPISGHTSVYWYQQALGLGLQFLLWYDEGEERNRGNFPPRFSGRQFPNYSSELNVNALELEDSALYLCASSLRGINYGYTFGSGTRLTVV.

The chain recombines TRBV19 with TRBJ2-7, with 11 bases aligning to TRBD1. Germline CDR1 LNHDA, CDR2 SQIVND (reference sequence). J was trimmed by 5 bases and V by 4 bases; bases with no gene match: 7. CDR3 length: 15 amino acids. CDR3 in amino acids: CASSNLLDRGHEQYF. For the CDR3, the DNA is TGTGCCAGTAGTAACCTCCTGGACAGGGGGCACGAGCAGTACTTC.

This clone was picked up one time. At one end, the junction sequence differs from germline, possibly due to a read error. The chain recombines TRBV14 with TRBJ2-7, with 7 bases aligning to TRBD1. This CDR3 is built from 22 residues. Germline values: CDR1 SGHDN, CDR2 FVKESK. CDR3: CASRQDSRGRSPRSVHVLEQYF. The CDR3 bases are TGTGCCAGCAGACAAGATAGTAGGGGGCGGAGCCCTAGGAGCGTACATGTGTTAGAGCAGTACTTC.

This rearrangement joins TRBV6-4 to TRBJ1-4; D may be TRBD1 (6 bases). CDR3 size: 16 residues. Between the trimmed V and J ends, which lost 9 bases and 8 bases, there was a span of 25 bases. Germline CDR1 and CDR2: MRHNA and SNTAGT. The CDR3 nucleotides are TGTGCCAGGCCTCAAGGTGGGGGCCCCAGCGACGAAAAACTGTTTTTT. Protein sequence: CARPQGGGPSDEKLFF.

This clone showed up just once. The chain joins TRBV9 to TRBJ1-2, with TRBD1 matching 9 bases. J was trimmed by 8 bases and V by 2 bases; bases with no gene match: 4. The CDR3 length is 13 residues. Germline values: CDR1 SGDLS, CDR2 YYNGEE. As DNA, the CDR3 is TGTGCCAGCAGCGTTGCGGACAGGGGCGGCTACACCTTC. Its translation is CASSVADRGGYTF.

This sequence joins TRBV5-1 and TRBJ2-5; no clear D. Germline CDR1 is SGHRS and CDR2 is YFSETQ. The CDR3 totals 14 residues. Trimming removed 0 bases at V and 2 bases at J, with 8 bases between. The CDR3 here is CASSLGQAQETQYF. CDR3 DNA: TGCGCCAGCAGCTTGGGCCAGGCTCAAGAGACCCAGTACTTC. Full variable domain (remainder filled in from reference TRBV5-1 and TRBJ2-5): KAGVTQTPRYLIKTRGQQVTLSCSPISGHRSVSWYQQTPGQGLQFLFEYFSETQRNKGNFPGRFSGRQFSNSRSEMNVSTLELGDSALYLCASSLGQAQETQYFGPGTRLLVL.